This T cell receptor beta chain was sequenced for a study of T cells in Graves' hyperthyroidism and ophthalmopathy. In the study overall: Upon initial diagnosis and before any treatment, peripheral blood was collected.

The V and J ends lost 5 bases and 7 bases respectively, with 20 bases between them. The CDR3 consists of 16 residues. Germline V gene lookup returns CDR1 SEHNR and CDR2 FQNEAQ (reference sequence). Researchers amplified the TCR beta CDR3 regions from RNA transcripts. In the first-round RT-PCR of the TCR CDR3, the HTBI primer set was used. TCRdb analysed the multiplex PCR reads with MiXCR anew, one entry per CDR3 protein. The sample has more than 300,000 distinct CDR3 sequences, about 14% seen once. Hyperthyroidism, newly diagnosed and lasting under 2 months, affected patients aged 18 to 65. This clonotype was found a few times.

Sequenced input: blood. The TCR originated in a woman younger than 45 with Graves' hyperthyroidism. The chain uses TRBV7-9 and TRBJ1-4; possibly TRBD1 for D (5 bases). The CDR3 DNA is TGTGCCAGCAGCCCCGTGGCGAGGGCCGGGGGTGAAAAACTGTTTTTT. Translating gives CASSPVARAGGEKLFF.